This TCR beta chain appears in the sequencing data of a study of T cell responses to AZD1222 COVID-19 vaccine. Germline loops: CDR1 SGHKS, CDR2 YYEKEE (reference sequence). The CDR3 has 14 residues. V trimming: 7 bases; J trimming: 5 bases; junction bases outside the gene matches: 10. Measured with immunoSEQ multiplex PCR; TCRdb has only the in-frame clones, and not every one. The sample has around 100,000 clones, 80% to 90% seen once. This rearrangement joins TRBV5-5 to TRBJ2-7; 9 bases agree with TRBD1. This sample comprised peripheral blood, obtained on day 0 of AZD1222 vaccination. The TCR sequence derives from an adult in good health. The CDR3 loop is CASQEQGASHEQYF. CDR3 in DNA: TGTGCCAGCCAAGAACAGGGGGCGAGCCACGAGCAGTACTTC.